The clone carrying this T cell receptor (beta chain) was seen at least ten times. The antigen is not known. MiXCR reprocessed the PCR reads for TCRdb. The profile covers around 34,000 clones, with 21% appearing a single time and approximately 3% taken by the ten largest. The sample comes from a study of metastatic and nonmetastatic thyroid tumors. Study as a whole: Comparative analysis of repertoires was undertaken across blood and tumor or nodule tissue obtained from malignant and benign thyroid patients. Findings and caveats of the study: It was reported that TCR beta diversity was significantly higher in malignant thyroid tumors than benign nodules, in blood and tumor.

Thyroid surgery was performed in patients who had received no treatment beforehand. The CDR3 covers 13 residues. Germline assignment: CDR1 SNHLY and CDR2 FYNNEI. V shed 8 bases and J shed 9 bases, with 17 bases lying between them. The chain combines TRBV2 with TRBJ2-1; D may be TRBD1 (6 bases). Specimen: tumor tissue. The TCR sequence derives from a male donor with papillary thyroid cancer or a benign thyroid nodule (not recorded which). Some clones in this sample may be carry-over from other donors' samples. CDR3 amino acids: CASVEGDKGEQFF. The DNA of the CDR3 is TGTGCCAGCGTTGAGGGGGATAAGGGTGAGCAGTTCTTC.